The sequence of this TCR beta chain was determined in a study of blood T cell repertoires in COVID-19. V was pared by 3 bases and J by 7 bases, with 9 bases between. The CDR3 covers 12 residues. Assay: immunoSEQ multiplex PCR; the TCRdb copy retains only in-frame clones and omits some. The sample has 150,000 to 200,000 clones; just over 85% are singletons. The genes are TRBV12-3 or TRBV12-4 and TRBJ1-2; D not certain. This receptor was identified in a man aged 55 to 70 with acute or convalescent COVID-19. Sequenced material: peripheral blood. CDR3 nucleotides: TGTGCCAGCAGTTTTCTGGGCCGTGGCTACACCTTC. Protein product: CASSFLGRGYTF.